This T cell receptor (beta chain) derives from a study of blood T cell repertoires in COVID-19 (dated by TCRdb to 2020 to 2021). About the study as a whole: Collaborator samples came from the United States, Italy and Spain and covered acute and convalescent phases of COVID-19. The repertoires were released in a freely available public database intended as a resource for research on the immune response to SARS-CoV-2. Sample metadata almost always included a de-identified subject ID, COVID-19 status, age in years and sex. Samples were obtained from the ongoing ImmuneRACE study (first 160 participants) and from some 1,300 subjects provided by 6 global collaborators. The dataset comprised deeply sampled blood TCRbeta repertoires from subjects exposed to, actively infected with, or recovered from COVID-19. Where HLA class I and class II types were available, the types were taken from metadata supplied by the sample provider, not from assay-based typing. The prospective study material was composed of cDNA or gDNA derived from T cells, B-cell-depleted T cells, or PBMCs. Overall results and qualifications from the work: How much clinical and demographic metadata was included differed by source and by participant, and the metadata was provided uncurated.

To note about this clone: Its antigen remains undetermined. No base quality values were provided; no much bigger clone lies one nucleotide off.

TCRbeta CDR3 regions were amplified from genomic DNA using the immunoSEQ Assay, a bias-controlled multiplex PCR. The original methods were these. The number of nucleated cells in each sample was estimated from the amplification of reference gene primers within the assay. To quantify the absolute abundance of each unique TCRbeta CDR3 rearrangement, sequence reads were collapsed and filtered. For each sample, productive Simpson clonality was calculated by taking the square root of Simpson's diversity index across productive rearrangements. TCRdb's version of the immuneACCESS table is confined to in-frame rearrangements and falls short of the full clone set. An unresolved V gene accounts for under half of the shortfall where checked; the remainder is of unknown origin. The DNA gave D and trimming, while V, J and clone size come from that table. The sample table records 350,000 to 550,000 clones; nearly 90% of these occur just once. Just under 2% of the sample is held by the ten biggest clonotypes.

In the prospective study, participants were about 18 to 95 years old, resided in about 25 geographic areas of the United States, and were enrolled through a virtual design. In the prospective study, participants were assigned to cohorts based on the clinical history participants reported in a screening survey and a study questionnaire. In the prospective study, whole blood, serum and a nasopharyngeal or oropharyngeal swab were collected from each participant by mobile phlebotomists. Participants in the prospective study had the option to provide additional blood draws and questionnaires over a roughly 2-month period. Before DNA extraction, prospective study blood samples were shipped either frozen or at room temperature. The CDR1 and CDR2 encoded by the germline V gene are SGDLS and YYNGEE. V is shortened by 3 bases, J by 7 bases, and the region joining them spans 13 bases. The CDR3, cysteine through phenylalanine, is 14 amino acids long. Here the CDR3 DNA is all that survives: 42 bases in frame from base 1.

Input material: PBMCs or T cells enriched from blood (not recorded which). The rearrangement joined TRBV9 to TRBJ2-2, with a weak D call of TRBD2 (6 bases match). This receptor was taken from a woman aged 18-29 years with acute COVID-19. The DNA sequence is TGTGCCAGCAGCGACGGGGCGGGGAGCGGGGAGCTGTTTTTT. Translated, it reads CASSDGAGSGELFF.